This record looks at one T cell receptor (beta chain) sequence and its context. The CDR3 totals 14 residues. Per germline, CDR1 SGHRS and CDR2 YFSETQ. The trim removed 4 bases at V and 4 bases at J, leaving 7 bases unmatched. The sample originates from a study of blood T cell repertoires in COVID-19. This table comes from immunoSEQ multiplex PCR, and its TCRdb copy is limited to in-frame clones, with some not included. The sample includes about 200,000 clones, 89% of them seen just once. The sequencing input was PBMCs or T cells enriched from blood (not recorded which). This sequence joins TRBV5-1 and TRBJ1-2; 7 bases fit TRBD1. The TCR comes from a woman under 30 who had recovered from COVID-19. The CDR3 is CASSADREVYGYTF. The DNA for the CDR3 is TGCGCCAGCAGCGCCGACAGGGAGGTCTATGGCTACACCTTC.